The clone carrying this T cell receptor (beta chain) was observed a few times. Its antigen remains unidentified. Naive or memory CD4+ cells were cultured 1:1 with T cell-depleted PBMCs plus CEF. This record comes from a study of CD4 T cells in relation to SARS-CoV-2 and coronaviruses. Survey-level TCR-beta sequencing used DNA from CEF-cultured naive and memory CD4+ T cells. Produced via immunoSEQ multiplex PCR; TCRdb's table is partial and in-frame only. The sample lists about 37,000 clones, 82% seen once, with approximately 4.5% in the top ten. Deletions cut 1 base from V and 8 bases from J, with 14 bases between. Germline V gene data show CDR1 as LNHDA and CDR2 as SQIVND (reference sequence). The CDR3 totals 15 residues.

The receptor was derived from an adult with COVID-19. The sample was naive CD4+ T cells from PBMCs, cultured in vitro. The sample's subset: naive CD4+ T cells isolated by negative enrichment. J is TRBJ2-2 and V is TRBV19; D is possibly TRBD1 (5 bases). The CDR3 loop reads CASSIGSGSLGELFF. The CDR3 DNA sequence: TGTGCCAGTAGTATAGGTTCAGGGTCGTTGGGGGAGCTGTTTTTT.